One TCR beta chain is described in this entry. The sample belongs to a study of siplizumab effects on memory and regulatory T cells. Every sample had 80,000 to 100,000 of its TCR templates assayed. Profiled with immunoSEQ multiplex PCR; TCRdb holds only in-frame clones, not every one. The sample records about 50,000 clones, about 93% being singletons. This TCR came from a human donor in good health. The sequenced sample consisted of CD8+ T cells sorted from blood.

The CDR3 reads CASSSPGQPYEQYF. In DNA form, the CDR3 reads TGTGCCAGCAGTTCACCGGGACAGCCCTACGAGCAGTACTTC. V and J are TRBV28 and TRBJ2-7; 7 nucleotides line up with TRBD1. V was pared by 4 bases and J by 2 bases, with 5 bases of the junction left unmatched. The CDR3 sequence is 14 residues long. Germline V lookup: CDR1 MDHEN, CDR2 SYDVKM.